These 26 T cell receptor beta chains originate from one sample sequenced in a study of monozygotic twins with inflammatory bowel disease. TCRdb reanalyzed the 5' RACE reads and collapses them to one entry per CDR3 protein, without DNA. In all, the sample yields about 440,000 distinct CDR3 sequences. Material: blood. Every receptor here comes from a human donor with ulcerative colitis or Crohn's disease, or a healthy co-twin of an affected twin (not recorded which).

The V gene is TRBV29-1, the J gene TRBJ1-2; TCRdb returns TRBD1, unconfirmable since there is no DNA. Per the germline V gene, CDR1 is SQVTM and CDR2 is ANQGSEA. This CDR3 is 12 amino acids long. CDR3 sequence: CSVREGDYGYTF.

This CDR3 is CASSRQEDSETQYF. The chain employs TRBV4-1 and TRBJ2-5; with no DNA, the TCRdb D assignment of TRBD1 cannot be verified. Germline CDR1 and CDR2: MGHRA and YSYEKL. This CDR3 comprises 14 residues.

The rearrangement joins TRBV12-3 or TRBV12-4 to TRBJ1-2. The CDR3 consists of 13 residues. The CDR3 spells CASSPDGLYGYTF.

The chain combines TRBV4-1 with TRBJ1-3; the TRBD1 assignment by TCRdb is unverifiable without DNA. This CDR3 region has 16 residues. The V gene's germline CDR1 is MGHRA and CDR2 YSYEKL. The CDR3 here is CASSQTGPSSGNTIYF.

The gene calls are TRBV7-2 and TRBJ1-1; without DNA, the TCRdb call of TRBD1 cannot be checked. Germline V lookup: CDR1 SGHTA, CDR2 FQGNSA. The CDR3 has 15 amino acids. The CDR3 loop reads CASSLVATGNTEAFF.

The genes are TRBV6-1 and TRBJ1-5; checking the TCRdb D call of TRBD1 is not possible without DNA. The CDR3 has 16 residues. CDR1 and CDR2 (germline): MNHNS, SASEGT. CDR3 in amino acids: CASSELAGVRNQPQHF.

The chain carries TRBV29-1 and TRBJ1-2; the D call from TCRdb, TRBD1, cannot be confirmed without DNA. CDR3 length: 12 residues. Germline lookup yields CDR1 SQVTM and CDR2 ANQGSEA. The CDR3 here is CSVLGTEAGYTF.

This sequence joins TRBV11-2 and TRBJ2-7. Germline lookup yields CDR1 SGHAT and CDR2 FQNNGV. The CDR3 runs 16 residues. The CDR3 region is CASSIRLAGGSYEQYF.

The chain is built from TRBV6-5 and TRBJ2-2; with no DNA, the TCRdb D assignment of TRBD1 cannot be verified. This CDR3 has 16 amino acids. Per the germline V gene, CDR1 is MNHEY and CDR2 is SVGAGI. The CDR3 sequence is CASSSPGQGANGELFF.

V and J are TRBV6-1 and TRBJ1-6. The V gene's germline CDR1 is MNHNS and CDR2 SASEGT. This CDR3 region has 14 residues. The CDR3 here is CASSEGWLNSPLHF.

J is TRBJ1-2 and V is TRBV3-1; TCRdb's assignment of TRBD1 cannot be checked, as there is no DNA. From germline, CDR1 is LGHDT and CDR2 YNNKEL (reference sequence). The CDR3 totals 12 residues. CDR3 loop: CASSQDPSRYTF.

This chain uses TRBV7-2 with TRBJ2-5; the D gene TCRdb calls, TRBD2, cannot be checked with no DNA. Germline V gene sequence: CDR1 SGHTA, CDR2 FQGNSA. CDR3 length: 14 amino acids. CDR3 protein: CASSLGGRVETQYF.

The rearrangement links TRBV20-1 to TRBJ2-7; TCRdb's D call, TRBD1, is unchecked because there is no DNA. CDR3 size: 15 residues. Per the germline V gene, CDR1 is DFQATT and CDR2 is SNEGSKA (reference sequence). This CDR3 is CSATPDRAGRGSQYF.

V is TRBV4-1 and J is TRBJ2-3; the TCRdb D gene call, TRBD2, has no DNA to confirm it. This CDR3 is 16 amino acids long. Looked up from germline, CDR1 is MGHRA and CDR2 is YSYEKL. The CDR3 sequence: CASAGGWQGVTDTQYF.

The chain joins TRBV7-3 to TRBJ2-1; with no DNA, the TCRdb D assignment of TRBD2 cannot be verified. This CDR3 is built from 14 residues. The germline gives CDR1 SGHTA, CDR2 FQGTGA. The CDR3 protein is CASSSGTSGAEQFF.

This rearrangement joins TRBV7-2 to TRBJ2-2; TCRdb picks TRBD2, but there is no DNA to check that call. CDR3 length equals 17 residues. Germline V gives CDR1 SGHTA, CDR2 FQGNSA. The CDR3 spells CASSLGLAGKNTGELFF.

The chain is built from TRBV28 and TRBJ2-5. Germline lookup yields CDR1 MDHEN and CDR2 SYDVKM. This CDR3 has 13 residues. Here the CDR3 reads CASSSPREPPQYF. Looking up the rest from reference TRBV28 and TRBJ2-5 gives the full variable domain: DVKVTQSSRYLVKRTGEKVFLECVQDMDHENMFWYRQDPGLGLRLIYFSYDVKMKEKGDIPEGYSVSREKKERFSLILESASTNQTSMYLCASSSPREPPQYFGPGTRLLVL.

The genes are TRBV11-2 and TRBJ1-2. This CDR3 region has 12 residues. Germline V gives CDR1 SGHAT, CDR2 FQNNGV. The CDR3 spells CASSFGPLGYTF.

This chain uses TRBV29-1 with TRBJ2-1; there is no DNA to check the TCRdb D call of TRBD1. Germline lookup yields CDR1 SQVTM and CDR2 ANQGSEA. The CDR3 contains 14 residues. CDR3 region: CSVFGTGPPYEQFF.

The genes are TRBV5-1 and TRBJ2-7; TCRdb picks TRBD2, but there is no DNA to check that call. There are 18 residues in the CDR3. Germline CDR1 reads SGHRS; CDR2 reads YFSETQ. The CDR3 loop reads CASSPRLAGVSNSYEQYF.

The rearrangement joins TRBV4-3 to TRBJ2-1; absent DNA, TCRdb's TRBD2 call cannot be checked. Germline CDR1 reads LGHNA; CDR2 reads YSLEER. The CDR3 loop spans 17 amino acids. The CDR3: CASSHFSGNPYKDEQFF.

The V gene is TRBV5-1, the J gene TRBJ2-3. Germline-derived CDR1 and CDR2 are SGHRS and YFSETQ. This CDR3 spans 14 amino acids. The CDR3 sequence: CASSFTDSTDTQYF.

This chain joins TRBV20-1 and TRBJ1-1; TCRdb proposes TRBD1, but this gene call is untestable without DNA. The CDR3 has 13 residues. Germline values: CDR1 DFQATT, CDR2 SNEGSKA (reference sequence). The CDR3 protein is CSAEQVLNTEAFF.

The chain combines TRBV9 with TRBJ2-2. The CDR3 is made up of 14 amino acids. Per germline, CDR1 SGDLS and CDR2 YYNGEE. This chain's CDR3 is CASSVVRNTRELFF.

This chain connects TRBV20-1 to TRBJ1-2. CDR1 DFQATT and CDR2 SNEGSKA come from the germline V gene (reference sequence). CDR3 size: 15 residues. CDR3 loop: CSASAAVVGMGGYTF.

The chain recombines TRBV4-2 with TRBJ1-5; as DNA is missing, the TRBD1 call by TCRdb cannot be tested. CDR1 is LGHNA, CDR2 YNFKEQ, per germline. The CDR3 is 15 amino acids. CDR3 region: CASSQDEGGNQPQHF.